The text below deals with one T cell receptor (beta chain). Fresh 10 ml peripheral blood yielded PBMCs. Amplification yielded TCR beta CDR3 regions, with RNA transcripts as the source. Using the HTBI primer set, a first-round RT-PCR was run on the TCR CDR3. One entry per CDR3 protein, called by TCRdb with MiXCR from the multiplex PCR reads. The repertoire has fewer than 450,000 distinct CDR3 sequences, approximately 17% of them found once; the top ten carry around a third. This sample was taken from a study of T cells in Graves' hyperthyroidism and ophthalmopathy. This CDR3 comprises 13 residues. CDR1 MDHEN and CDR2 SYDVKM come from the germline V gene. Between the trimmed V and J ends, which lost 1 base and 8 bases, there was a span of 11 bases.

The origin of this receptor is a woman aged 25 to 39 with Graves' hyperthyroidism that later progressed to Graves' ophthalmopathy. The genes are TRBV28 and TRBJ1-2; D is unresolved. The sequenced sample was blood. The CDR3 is CASSLFGRGGYTF. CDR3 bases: TGTGCCAGCAGTTTATTCGGGCGGGGAGGCTACACCTTC.